These 21 T cell receptor beta chains share one sample of origin, sequenced in a study of blood T cells in healthy people across ages. Next came a second PCR, run for about 6 to 11 cycles, which used a sample-barcoded 5' primer along with a J-beta primer mix. One entry per CDR3 protein results from TCRdb running MiXCR on the 5' RACE reads. In the table there are about 970,000 distinct CDR3 sequences, roughly half of which are singletons. Sequenced sample: blood. These receptors originate from an older woman in good health.

This chain links TRBV14 with TRBJ2-3, with D tentatively TRBD1 (6 bases). Germline CDR1 reads SGHDN; CDR2 reads FVKESK. Trimming cost V 0 bases and J 5 bases, with 18 bases left between them. CDR3 length equals 17 residues. The CDR3 nucleotides are TGTGCCAGCAGCCAAGACAGGCCGAAACAGGGTAGAGATACGCAGTATTTT. Translation: CASSQDRPKQGRDTQYF.

V usage is TRBV4-3 and J usage is TRBJ2-3; 11 bases align to TRBD1. V trimming: 3 bases; J trimming: 6 bases; junction bases outside the gene matches: 5. Germline loops: CDR1 LGHNA, CDR2 YSLEER. There are 15 residues in the CDR3. The CDR3 bases are TGCGCCAGCAGCCAGACGGGACAGGGGGTGGATACGCAGTATTTT. It specifies CASSQTGQGVDTQYF.

The chain recombines TRBV5-4 with TRBJ2-6; D is unclear. V was clipped by 1 base and J by 3 bases, with 8 bases between them. The germline V gene encodes CDR1 SGHNT and CDR2 YYREEE (reference sequence). The CDR3 runs to 15 residues. CDR3 nucleotide sequence: TGTGCCAGCAGCTTGCGGGTTAATGGGGCCAACGTCCTGACTTTC. Translated: CASSLRVNGANVLTF.

V and J are TRBV6-5 and TRBJ2-7, with TRBD1 identical over 8 bases. The CDR3 extends over 14 amino acids. The germline V gene has CDR1 MNHEY and CDR2 SVGAGI. V gave up 2 bases and J gave up 4 bases; unmatched junction bases: 4. This CDR3 reads CASSYAGGHYEQYF. The CDR3 nucleotides are TGTGCCAGCAGTTACGCAGGGGGCCATTACGAGCAGTACTTC.

The chain combines TRBV3-1 with TRBJ2-7, with a tentative D call TRBD2 (6 bases). This CDR3 is 14 amino acids long. In germline, CDR1 is LGHDT, CDR2 YNNKEL (reference sequence). Trimming shortened V by 8 bases and J by 1 base, and 15 bases separated the two germline ends. CDR3 protein: CASRHSGASYEQYF. The CDR3 nucleotides are TGTGCCAGCCGTCATTCGGGAGCGTCCTACGAGCAGTACTTC.

V is TRBV6-5 and J is TRBJ2-5; tentatively, D is TRBD2 (6 bases). The CDR3 contains 12 residues. Germline V gene lookup returns CDR1 MNHEY and CDR2 SVGAGI. V lost 6 bases, J lost 4 bases, and 9 bases lay in between. CDR3 region: CASRTRGETQYF. The CDR3 DNA reads as TGTGCCAGCAGGACTAGAGGAGAGACCCAGTACTTC.

This clonotype turned up a few times. V gene TRBV29-1 combines with J gene TRBJ2-1; 8 bases align to TRBD2. From germline, CDR1 is SQVTM and CDR2 ANQGSEA. V lost 6 bases, J lost 4 bases, and 11 bases stayed unmatched. The CDR3 runs to 15 residues. CDR3 in amino acids: CSVLGVAGTYNEQFF. CDR3 DNA: TGCAGCGTGCTCGGGGTAGCGGGAACATACAATGAGCAGTTCTTC.

This clonotype was observed a few times. The J gene is TRBJ2-7, the V gene TRBV7-2; TRBD2 might be the D (6 bases). Germline V gives CDR1 SGHTA, CDR2 FQGNSA. The CDR3 extends over 14 amino acids. The germline V and J ends were trimmed by 7 bases and 5 bases, with 18 bases remaining between them. In nucleotides, the CDR3 is TGTGCCAGCACCTATGGAGGGAGAACCAACGAGCAGTACTTC. This encodes CASTYGGRTNEQYF. The full variable domain, completed using reference TRBV7-2 and TRBJ2-7, is GAGVSQSPSNKVTEKGKDVELRCDPISGHTALYWYRQSLGQGLEFLIYFQGNSAPDKSGLPSDRFSAERTGGSVSTLTIQRTQQEDSAVYLCASTYGGRTNEQYFGPGTRLTVT.

The chain links TRBV3-1 to TRBJ2-7; 9 positions agree with TRBD2. CDR1 is LGHDT and CDR2 is YNNKEL in the germline V gene (reference sequence). The trim removed 0 bases at V and 3 bases at J, leaving 6 bases unmatched. This CDR3 has 16 amino acids. CDR3 residues: CASSQELAGASYEQYF. The CDR3 nucleotides are TGTGCCAGCAGCCAAGAGTTAGCGGGAGCTAGCTACGAGCAGTACTTC.

The chain has TRBV28 and TRBJ1-5, with D possibly matching TRBD1 (5 bases). The CDR3 extends over 13 amino acids. V lost 3 bases to trimming and J lost 4 bases, with 7 bases between them. Germline assignment: CDR1 MDHEN and CDR2 SYDVKM. The CDR3 is CASSFYRNQPQHF. Here the CDR3 DNA reads TGTGCCAGCAGTTTTTACAGGAATCAGCCCCAGCATTTT.

V usage is TRBV10-1 and J usage is TRBJ2-5; no firm D call. CDR3 length: 14 residues. Germline V CDR1 and CDR2: WNHNN, SYGVQD (reference sequence). V shed 3 bases and J shed 2 bases, with 10 bases lying between them. As DNA, the CDR3 is TGCGCCAGCAGTGACCCAGGCTCACAAGAGACCCAGTACTTC. It yields the protein CASSDPGSQETQYF.

The chain carries TRBV20-1 and TRBJ2-7, with D possibly matching TRBD1 (5 bases). The CDR3 sequence is 15 residues long. The V end was cut by 3 bases, the J end by 1 base, with 16 bases between. From germline, CDR1 is DFQATT and CDR2 SNEGSKA (reference sequence). The CDR3 reads CSASPRGQLSYEQYF. CDR3 DNA: TGCAGTGCTAGCCCAAGGGGCCAGTTATCCTACGAGCAGTACTTC.

V gene TRBV10-2 combines with J gene TRBJ2-3, with D maybe TRBD2 (5 bases). Germline V lookup: CDR1 WSHSY, CDR2 SAAADI. With 0 bases removed from V and 0 bases from J, the gap between germline ends came to 16 bases. CDR3 length equals 18 residues. The CDR3 sequence is CASSESSFAGSSTDTQYF. As DNA, the CDR3 is TGCGCCAGCAGTGAGTCGTCGTTCGCGGGTTCTAGCACAGATACGCAGTATTTT.

This sequence joins TRBV7-8 and TRBJ2-5; 9 bases line up with TRBD1. The CDR3 totals 14 residues. Trimming at V came to 5 bases and at J to 5 bases, leaving 6 bases not matched to a gene. Germline loops: CDR1 SGHVS, CDR2 FQNEAQ. The chain's CDR3 is CASSKQGAWETQYF. The CDR3 nucleotides read TGTGCCAGCAGCAAACAGGGGGCATGGGAGACCCAGTACTTC. Full variable domain (remainder filled in from reference TRBV7-8 and TRBJ2-5): GAGVSQSPRYKVAKRGQDVALRCDPISGHVSLFWYQQALGQGPEFLTYFQNEAQLDKSGLPSDRFFAERPEGSVSTLKIQRTQQEDSAVYLCASSKQGAWETQYFGPGTRLLVL.

On this clonotype: Germline and junction disagree at one end, which may indicate a read error. CDR3 residues: CAGSQQSTDTQYF. The CDR3 DNA follows: TGTGCCGGCAGCCAACAGAGCACAGATACGCAGTATTTT. This rearrangement joins TRBV7-9 to TRBJ2-3; D call uncertain. Germline loops: CDR1 SEHNR, CDR2 FQNEAQ (reference sequence). This CDR3 contains 13 residues.

This clonotype was seen a few times. This rearrangement joins TRBV12-3 or TRBV12-4 to TRBJ2-5; 13 bases map to TRBD2. V lost 2 bases and J lost 4; bases outside the gene matches: 10. The length of the CDR3 is 18 residues. The CDR3 loop reads CASSLPIGLAGAGETQYF. The DNA for the CDR3 is TGTGCCAGCAGTTTACCAATAGGACTAGCGGGAGCGGGAGAGACCCAGTACTTC.

V gene TRBV20-1 combines with J gene TRBJ1-5, with TRBD1 identical over 10 bases. The CDR3 has 16 residues. Trimming cost V 0 bases and J 4 bases; bases outside gene matches: 6. The germline V gene encodes CDR1 DFQATT and CDR2 SNEGSKA (reference sequence). CDR3 DNA: TGCAGTGCTAGAGACTTGACAGGGGGCAGGAATCAGCCCCAGCATTTT. Translation gives CSARDLTGGRNQPQHF.

The chain joins TRBV7-2 to TRBJ1-2; D might be TRBD1 (6 bases). V was cut by 5 bases and J by 6 bases, with 25 bases left in between. There are 17 residues in the CDR3. From germline, CDR1 is SGHTA and CDR2 FQGNSA. The CDR3 nucleotides read TGTGCCAGCAGCCGAGGGAAGGGGGAATTGGGGGGAAATGGCTACACCTTC. It yields the protein CASSRGKGELGGNGYTF.

This chain links TRBV28 with TRBJ1-1; D is uncertain. The CDR3 loop spans 17 amino acids. V was shortened by 3 bases and J by 4 bases, with 21 bases between the two germline ends. In germline, CDR1 is MDHEN, CDR2 SYDVKM. CDR3 nucleotide sequence: TGTGCCAGCAGTTTGTATGGACGGCGACACAGCCTCACTGAAGCTTTCTTT. It specifies CASSLYGRRHSLTEAFF.

V usage is TRBV6-2 or TRBV6-3 and J usage is TRBJ1-5; D may be TRBD1 (5 bases). CDR1 and CDR2 (germline): MNHEY, SVGEGT. The CDR3 consists of 18 residues. The V end lost 6 bases, the J end lost 0 bases, and 21 bases lay between the germline ends. The CDR3 region is CASSPGFWGGYSNQPQHF. CDR3 DNA sequence: TGTGCCAGCAGCCCAGGATTTTGGGGGGGGTATAGCAATCAGCCCCAGCATTTT.

This clonotype came up a few times. The gene calls are TRBV12-3 or TRBV12-4 and TRBJ2-5; TRBD1 matches 9 bases. The CDR3 covers 13 residues. With V trimmed by 5 bases and J by 7 bases, 5 bases remained unmatched. The CDR3 reads CASSADRGGTQYF. CDR3 bases: TGTGCCAGCAGTGCGGACAGGGGTGGGACCCAGTACTTC.